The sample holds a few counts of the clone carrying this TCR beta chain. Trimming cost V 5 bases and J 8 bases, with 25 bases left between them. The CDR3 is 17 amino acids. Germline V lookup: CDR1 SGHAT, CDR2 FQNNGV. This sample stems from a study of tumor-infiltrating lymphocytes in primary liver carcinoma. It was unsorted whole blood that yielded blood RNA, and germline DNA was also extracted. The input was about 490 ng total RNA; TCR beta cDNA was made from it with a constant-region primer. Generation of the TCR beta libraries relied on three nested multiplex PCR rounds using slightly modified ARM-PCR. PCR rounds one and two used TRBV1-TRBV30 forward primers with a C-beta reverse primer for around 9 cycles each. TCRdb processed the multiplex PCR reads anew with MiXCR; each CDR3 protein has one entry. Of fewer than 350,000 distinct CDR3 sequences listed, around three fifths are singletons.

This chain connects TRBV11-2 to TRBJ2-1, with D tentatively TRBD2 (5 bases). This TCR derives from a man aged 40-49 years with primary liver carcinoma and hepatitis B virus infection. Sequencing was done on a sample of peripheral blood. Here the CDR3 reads CASSHPGGKSFSDEQFF. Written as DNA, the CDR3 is TGTGCCAGCAGCCATCCCGGAGGCAAGTCCTTTTCAGATGAGCAGTTCTTC.